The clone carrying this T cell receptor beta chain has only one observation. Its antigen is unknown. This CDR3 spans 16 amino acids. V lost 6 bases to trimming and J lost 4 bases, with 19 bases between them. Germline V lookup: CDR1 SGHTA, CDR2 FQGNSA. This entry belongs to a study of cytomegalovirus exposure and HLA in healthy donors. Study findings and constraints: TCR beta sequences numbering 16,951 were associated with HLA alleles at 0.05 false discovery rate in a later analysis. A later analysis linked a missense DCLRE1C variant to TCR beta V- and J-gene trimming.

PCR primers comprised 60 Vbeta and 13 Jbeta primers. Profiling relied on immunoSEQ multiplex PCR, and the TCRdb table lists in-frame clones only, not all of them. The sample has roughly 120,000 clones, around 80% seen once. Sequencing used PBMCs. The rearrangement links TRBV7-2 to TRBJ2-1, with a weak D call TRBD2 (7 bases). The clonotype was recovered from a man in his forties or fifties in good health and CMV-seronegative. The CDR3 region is CASSLSRGAPYNEQFF. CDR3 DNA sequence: TGTGCCAGCAGTTTGTCCCGGGGGGCTCCTTACAATGAGCAGTTCTTC.